The rows below give T cell receptor beta chains drawn from one sample of a study of cytomegalovirus exposure and HLA in healthy donors. Data came from immunoSEQ multiplex PCR; TCRdb stores just in-frame clones and leaves some out. The sample has fewer than 70,000 clones; 75% to 85% are singletons. The material sequenced was PBMCs. The source is a human donor in good health. Both conserved end residues are part of each CDR3. The order of the fields is D gene, clone size, J gene, V gene, CDR3 DNA, CDR3 protein. The D gene is left open where the match is weak. The size entry is marked missing in some rows and otherwise reads once, few, many or a size class.

TRBD2	few	TRBJ2-5	TRBV12-5	TGTGCTAGTGGTTTGGGGGGGCTAGCGGGGGGGCAAGAGACCCAGTACTTC	CASGLGGLAGGQETQYF
-	-	TRBJ2-3	TRBV29-1	TGCAGCGCCGTGGCGGTCACAGATACGCAGTATTTT	CSAVAVTDTQYF
-	few	TRBJ2-5	TRBV18	TGTGCCAGCTCGCCCTTGCGGGGGCACCAAGAGACCCAGTACTTC	CASSPLRGHQETQYF
-	-	TRBJ1-6	TRBV9	TGTGCCAGCAGCGCCGGCCCGGTGGGCCAACTTAATTCACCCCTCCACTTT	CASSAGPVGQLNSPLHF
TRBD2	-	TRBJ2-5	TRBV7-3	TGTGCCAGCAGCCCGGGGGGTTCTAGCGGGTACGGGGCCCAGTACTTC	CASSPGGSSGYGAQYF
TRBD2	-	TRBJ2-7	TRBV5-3	TGTGCCAGAAGCAGGTTAGGGGGACTAGCGGGATACGAGCAGTACTTC	CARSRLGGLAGYEQYF
TRBD1	-	TRBJ2-4	TRBV30	TGTGCCGGGGACAGGGGGCGAACCGCTGGGGGCAAAAACATTCAGTACTTC	CAGDRGRTAGGKNIQYF
TRBD2	-	TRBJ2-1	TRBV19	TGTGCCAGTAGTATCCTAGCGGGAGGGAAGGGTAATGAGCAGTTCTTC	CASSILAGGKGNEQFF
-	-	TRBJ1-1	TRBV9	TGTGCCAGCAGCTTTACGGACACTGAAGCTTTCTTT	CASSFTDTEAFF
-	-	TRBJ2-6	TRBV29-1	TGCAGCGTTGAAATCCGGGGAGCTGGGGCCAACGTCCTGACTTTC	CSVEIRGAGANVLTF
-	-	TRBJ1-1	TRBV7-6	TGTGCCAGCAGCTTAATGGGCGACACTGAAGCTTTCTTT	CASSLMGDTEAFF
-	-	TRBJ1-6	TRBV10-1	TGCGCCAGCAGTGAGGGAGAGGGTTCACCCCTCCACTTT	CASSEGEGSPLHF
TRBD1	-	TRBJ1-5	TRBV5-5	TGTGCCAGCAGCTCGACAGGGAGAGGTCAGCCCCAGCATTTT	CASSSTGRGQPQHF
-	-	TRBJ2-3	TRBV5-1	TGCGCCAGCAGCCCAGGGCAGGTAGAAGATACGCAGTATTTT	CASSPGQVEDTQYF
TRBD1	-	TRBJ1-2	TRBV7-2	TGTGCCAGCAGCCCGGGACAGGGAACCTATGGCTACACCTTC	CASSPGQGTYGYTF
TRBD1	-	TRBJ1-5	TRBV7-2	TGTGCCAGCAGCTTAGTCTGGACAGGGGGCATGCAGCCCCAGCATTTT	CASSLVWTGGMQPQHF
TRBD2	few	TRBJ2-7	TRBV11-2	TGTGCCAGCAGAAAATCTCCCGGGACTAGCGGCTCCTACGAGCAGTACTTC	CASRKSPGTSGSYEQYF
TRBD1	-	TRBJ2-5	TRBV10-3	TGTGCCAGCAGCTTGGGACAGGGCCAAGAGACCCAGTACTTC	CASSLGQGQETQYF
-	-	TRBJ1-2	TRBV19	TGTGCCAGTAGCCAGGGTACTGGCTACACCTTC	CASSQGTGYTF
-	few	TRBJ2-2	TRBV6-4	TGTGCCAGCAGTGACGGCGGGGCTGGCGGGGAGCTGTTTTTT	CASSDGGAGGELFF
-	-	TRBJ2-7	TRBV5-1	TGCGCCAGCAGCTTAGTTCCGGGTTACGAGCAGTACTTC	CASSLVPGYEQYF
TRBD2	-	TRBJ2-3	TRBV4-1	TGCGCCAGCAGCAGCGGGAGGGCCCTAGCGGGAGATACGCAGTATTTT	CASSSGRALAGDTQYF
-	-	TRBJ2-7	TRBV7-6	TGTGCCAGCAGCCCTTACAGTTCCTACGAGCAGTACTTC	CASSPYSSYEQYF
TRBD2	once	TRBJ2-3	TRBV28	TGTGCCAGCACTCTGGGGGGGGTAGGCACAGATACGCAGTATTTT	CASTLGGVGTDTQYF
TRBD2	-	TRBJ2-5	TRBV5-5	TGTGCCAGCAGCCCGGCGGGACTAGCGAACCAAGAGACCCAGTACTTC	CASSPAGLANQETQYF
-	once	TRBJ2-3	TRBV7-2	TGTGCCAGCAGCGCCAGGGCGAGCACAGATACGCAGTATTTT	CASSARASTDTQYF
-	-	TRBJ1-2	TRBV18	TGTGCCAGCTCACCACCCGGGAGGGGCGTCTATGGCTACACCTTC	CASSPPGRGVYGYTF
-	-	TRBJ2-5	TRBV4-2	TGTGCCAGCAGCCAACGCCGGTCGTACAGTGAAGAGACCCAGTACTTC	CASSQRRSYSEETQYF
-	-	TRBJ1-5	TRBV2	TGTGCCAGCACCTCCGAAACCGGCGGGCAGCCCCAGCATTTT	CASTSETGGQPQHF
-	once	TRBJ1-4	TRBV7-9	TGTGCCAGCAGCTTAATGGGCGACGCGGGTGAAAAACTGTTTTTT	CASSLMGDAGEKLFF
-	once	TRBJ2-3	TRBV27	TGTGCCAGCAGTTTGACTCACGGCACAGATACGCAGTATTTT	CASSLTHGTDTQYF
-	-	TRBJ1-2	TRBV28	TGTGCCAGCAGTACAACAGGTACCCCGGACTATGGCTACACCTTC	CASSTTGTPDYGYTF
TRBD2	-	TRBJ2-7	TRBV19	TGTGCCAGTAGTGACAGCGGGAGACCCTACGAGCAGTACTTC	CASSDSGRPYEQYF
-	-	TRBJ1-5	TRBV15	TGTGCCACCAGCAGAGCCGCCGGTCAGCCCCAGCATTTT	CATSRAAGQPQHF
-	once	TRBJ1-1	TRBV30	TGTGCCTGGAATCCGGGGATGAACACTGAAGCTTTCTTT	CAWNPGMNTEAFF
TRBD2	once	TRBJ2-7	TRBV14	TGTGCCAGCAGAGAAGGCGGGGGGTCCTACGAGCAGTACTTC	CASREGGGSYEQYF
TRBD1	-	TRBJ1-6	TRBV7-6	TGTGCCAGCAGCCCCCGGACAGGGCCCACTTCACCCCTCCACTTT	CASSPRTGPTSPLHF
TRBD1	-	TRBJ2-7	TRBV7-8	TGTGCCAGCAGCTTCAGGGGGACGACGCACGAGCAGTACTTC	CASSFRGTTHEQYF